One T cell receptor (beta chain) is described in this entry. The antigen remains unidentified. V was pared by 0 bases and J by 0 bases, with 9 bases between. CDR3 size: 17 residues. Looked up from germline, CDR1 is LGHNA and CDR2 is YNFKEQ. The sample belongs to a study of T cell responses to AZD1222 COVID-19 vaccine. The wider study: Pooled together were second doses at about 4 or about 12 weeks.

Study-wide results and limits: It was only after the peak T cell response that any repertoires were sampled.

TCRdb's table, derived via immunoSEQ multiplex PCR, lists solely in-frame clones and lacks some. The table includes about 130,000 clones, around 90% detected once. V gene TRBV4-2 combines with J gene TRBJ2-6; D is undetermined. The TCR comes from an adult in good health. The source was peripheral blood, collected on day 0 of AZD1222 vaccination. The CDR3 nucleotides read TGTGCCAGCAGCCAAGATGGGGTATTCTCTGGGGCCAACGTCCTGACTTTC. Amino acids: CASSQDGVFSGANVLTF.